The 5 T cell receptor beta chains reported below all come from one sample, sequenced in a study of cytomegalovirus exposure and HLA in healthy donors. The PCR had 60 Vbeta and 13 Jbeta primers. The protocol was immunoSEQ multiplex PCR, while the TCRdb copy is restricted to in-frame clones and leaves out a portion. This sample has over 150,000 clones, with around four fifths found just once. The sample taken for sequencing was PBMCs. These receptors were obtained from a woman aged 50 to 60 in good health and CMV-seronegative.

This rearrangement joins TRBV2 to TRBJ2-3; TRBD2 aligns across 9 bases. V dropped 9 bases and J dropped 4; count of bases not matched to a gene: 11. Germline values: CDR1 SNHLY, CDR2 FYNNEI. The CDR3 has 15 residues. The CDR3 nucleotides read TGTGCCAGTTCCTTTAGCGGGAGCGGATCAGATACGCAGTATTTT. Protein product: CASSFSGSGSDTQYF.

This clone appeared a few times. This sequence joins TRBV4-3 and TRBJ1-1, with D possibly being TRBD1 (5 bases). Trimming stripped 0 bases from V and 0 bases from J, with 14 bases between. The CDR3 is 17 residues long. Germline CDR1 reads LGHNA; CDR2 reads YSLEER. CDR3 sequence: CASSQEVKGTLNTEAFF. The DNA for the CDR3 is TGCGCCAGCAGCCAAGAGGTGAAGGGGACTCTGAACACTGAAGCTTTCTTT.

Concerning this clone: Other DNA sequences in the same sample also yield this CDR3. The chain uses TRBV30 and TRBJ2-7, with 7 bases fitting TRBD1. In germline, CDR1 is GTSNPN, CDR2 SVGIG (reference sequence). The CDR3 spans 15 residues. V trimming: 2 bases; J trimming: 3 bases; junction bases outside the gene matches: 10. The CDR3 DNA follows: TGTGCCTGGAGTCCAATACAGGGGAAAGGCTACGAGCAGTACTTC. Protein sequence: CAWSPIQGKGYEQYF.

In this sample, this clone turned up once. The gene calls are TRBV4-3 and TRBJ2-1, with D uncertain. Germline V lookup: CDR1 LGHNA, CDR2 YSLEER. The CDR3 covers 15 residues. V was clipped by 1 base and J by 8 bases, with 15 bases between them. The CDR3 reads CASSQVLGAPDEQFF. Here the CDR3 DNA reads TGCGCCAGCAGCCAAGTCCTAGGAGCGCCGGATGAGCAGTTCTTC.

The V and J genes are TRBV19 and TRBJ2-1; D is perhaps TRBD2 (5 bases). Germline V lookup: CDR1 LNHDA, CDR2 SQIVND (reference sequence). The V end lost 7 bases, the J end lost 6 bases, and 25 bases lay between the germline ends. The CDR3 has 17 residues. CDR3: CASIPPPGTSLLNEQFF. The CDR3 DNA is TGTGCCAGTATCCCTCCCCCGGGAACAAGCCTTCTCAATGAGCAGTTCTTC.